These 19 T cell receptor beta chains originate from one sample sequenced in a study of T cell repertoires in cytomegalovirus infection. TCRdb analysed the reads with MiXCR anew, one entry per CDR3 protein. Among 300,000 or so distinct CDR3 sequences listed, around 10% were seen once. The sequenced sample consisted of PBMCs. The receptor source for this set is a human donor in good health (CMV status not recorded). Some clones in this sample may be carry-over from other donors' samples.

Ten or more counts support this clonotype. The CDR3 reads CASSLVGKTQYF. DNA of the CDR3: TGTGCCAGCAGTTTGGTCGGAAAGACCCAGTACTTC. The chain combines TRBV28 with TRBJ2-5; D ambiguous. Between the trimmed V and J ends, which lost 3 bases and 6 bases, there was a span of 8 bases. Germline loops: CDR1 MDHEN, CDR2 SYDVKM. The CDR3 extends over 12 amino acids.

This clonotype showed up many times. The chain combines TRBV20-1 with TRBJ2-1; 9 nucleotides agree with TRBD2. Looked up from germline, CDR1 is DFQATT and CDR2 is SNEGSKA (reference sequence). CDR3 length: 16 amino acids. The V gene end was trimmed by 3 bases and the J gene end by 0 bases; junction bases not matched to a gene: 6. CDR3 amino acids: CSASNLAGSSYNEQFF. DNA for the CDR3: TGCAGTGCTAGTAACCTAGCGGGGAGCTCCTACAATGAGCAGTTCTTC.

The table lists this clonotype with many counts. The CDR3 DNA sequence: TGTGCCAGCAGTTACCGGGGCACAGGGACCAATCAGCCCCAGCATTTT. As protein: CASSYRGTGTNQPQHF. This sequence joins TRBV6-5 and TRBJ1-5, with D maybe TRBD1 (6 bases). The V gene's germline CDR1 is MNHEY and CDR2 SVGAGI. The V gene lost 2 bases and the J gene lost 3 bases, with 14 bases spanning the gap. This CDR3 has 16 residues.

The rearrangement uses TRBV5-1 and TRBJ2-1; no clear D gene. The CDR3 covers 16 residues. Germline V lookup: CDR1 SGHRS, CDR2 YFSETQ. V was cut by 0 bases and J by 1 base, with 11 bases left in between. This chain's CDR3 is CASSLEGFESYNEQFF. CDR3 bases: TGCGCCAGCAGCTTGGAGGGATTTGAGTCCTACAATGAGCAGTTCTTC.

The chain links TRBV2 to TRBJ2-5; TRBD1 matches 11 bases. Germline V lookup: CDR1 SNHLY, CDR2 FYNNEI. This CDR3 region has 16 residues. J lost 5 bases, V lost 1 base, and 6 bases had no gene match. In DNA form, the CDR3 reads TGTGCCAGCAGTGAAGGAGGACAGGGGGCGTTGGAGACCCAGTACTTC. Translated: CASSEGGQGALETQYF.

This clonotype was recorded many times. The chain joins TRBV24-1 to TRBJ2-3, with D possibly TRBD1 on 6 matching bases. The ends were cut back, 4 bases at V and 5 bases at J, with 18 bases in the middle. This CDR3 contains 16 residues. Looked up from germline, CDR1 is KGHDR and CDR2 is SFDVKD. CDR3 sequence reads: CATSDPGRDTVDTQYF. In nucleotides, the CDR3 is TGTGCCACCAGTGACCCCGGACGGGACACTGTAGATACGCAGTATTTT.

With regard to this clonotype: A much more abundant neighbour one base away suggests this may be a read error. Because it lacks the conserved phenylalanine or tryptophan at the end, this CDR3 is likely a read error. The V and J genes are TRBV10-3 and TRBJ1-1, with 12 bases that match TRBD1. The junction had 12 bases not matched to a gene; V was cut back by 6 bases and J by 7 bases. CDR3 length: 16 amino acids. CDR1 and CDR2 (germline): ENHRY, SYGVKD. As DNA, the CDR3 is TGTGCCATCAGAGGGACAGGGGGCTTCTTGAATGTTGAAGCTTTCTGT. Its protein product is CAIRGTGGFLNVEAFC.

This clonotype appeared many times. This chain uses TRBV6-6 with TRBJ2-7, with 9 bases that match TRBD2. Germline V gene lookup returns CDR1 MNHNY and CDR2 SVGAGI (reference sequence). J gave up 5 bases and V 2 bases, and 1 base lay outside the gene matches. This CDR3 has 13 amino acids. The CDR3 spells CASSYLAGNEQYV. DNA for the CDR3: TGTGCCAGCAGTTACCTAGCGGGGAACGAGCAGTACGTC.

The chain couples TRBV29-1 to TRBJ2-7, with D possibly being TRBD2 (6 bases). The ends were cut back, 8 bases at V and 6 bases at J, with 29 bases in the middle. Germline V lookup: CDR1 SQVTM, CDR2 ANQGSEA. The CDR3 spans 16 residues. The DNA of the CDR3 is TGCAGCTCTTGCCCCATAGTCCGGGACTCCGGCTGCGAGCAGTACGTC. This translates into CSSCPIVRDSGCEQYV.

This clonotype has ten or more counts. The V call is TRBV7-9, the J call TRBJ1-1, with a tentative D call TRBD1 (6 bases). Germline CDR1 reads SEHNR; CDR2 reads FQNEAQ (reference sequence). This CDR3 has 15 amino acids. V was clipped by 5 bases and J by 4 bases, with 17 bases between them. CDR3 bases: TGTGCCAGCAGCCCCGGCGGGGGGCAGGGCACTGAAGCTTTCTTT. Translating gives CASSPGGGQGTEAFF.

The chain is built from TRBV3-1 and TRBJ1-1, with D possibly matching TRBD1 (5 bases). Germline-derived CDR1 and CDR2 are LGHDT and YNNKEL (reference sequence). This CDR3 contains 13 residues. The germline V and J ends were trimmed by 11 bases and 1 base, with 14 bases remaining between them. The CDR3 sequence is CAVQERGNTEAFF. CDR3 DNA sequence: TGTGCCGTTCAGGAAAGGGGGAACACTGAAGCTTTCTTT.

CDR3 sequence (DNA): TGCAGTGCCAGTTGGGCAGGTGGGAACTACGAGCAGTACGTC. This sequence encodes CSASWAGGNYEQYV. The rearrangement uses TRBV20-1 and TRBJ2-7; no definite D call. Germline V gene data show CDR1 as DFQATT and CDR2 as SNEGSKA (reference sequence). The CDR3 sequence is 14 residues long. Between the trimmed V and J ends, which lost 6 bases and 3 bases, there was a span of 18 bases.

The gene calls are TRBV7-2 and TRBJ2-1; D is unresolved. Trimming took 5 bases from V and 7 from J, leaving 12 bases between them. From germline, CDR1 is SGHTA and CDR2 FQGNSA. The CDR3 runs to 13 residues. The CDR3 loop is CASSPSYANEQFF. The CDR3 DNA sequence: TGTGCCAGCAGCCCATCGTACGCTAATGAGCAGTTCTTC.

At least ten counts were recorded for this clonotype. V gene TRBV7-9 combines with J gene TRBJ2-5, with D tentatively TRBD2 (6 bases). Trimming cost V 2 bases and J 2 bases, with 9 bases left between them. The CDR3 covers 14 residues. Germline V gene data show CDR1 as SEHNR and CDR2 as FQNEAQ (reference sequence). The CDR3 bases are TGTGCCAGCAGCTTAAATCGGGGGCAAGAGACCCAGTACTTC. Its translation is CASSLNRGQETQYF.

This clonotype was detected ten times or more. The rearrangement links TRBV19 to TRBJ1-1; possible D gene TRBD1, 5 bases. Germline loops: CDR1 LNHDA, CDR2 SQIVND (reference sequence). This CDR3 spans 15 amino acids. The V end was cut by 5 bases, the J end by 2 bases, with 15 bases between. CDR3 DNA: TGTGCCAGTAGTTCCTCCCGGGGGAGAAACACTGAAGCTTTCTTT. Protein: CASSSSRGRNTEAFF.

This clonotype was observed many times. CDR3 amino acids: CASRPGTTDTQYF. CDR3 DNA sequence: TGTGCCAGCAGACCTGGGACGACAGATACGCAGTATTTT. The V call is TRBV28, the J call TRBJ2-3, with D perhaps assigned TRBD1 or TRBD2 (5 bases each). V gave up 6 bases and J gave up 3 bases, with 10 bases separating them. Germline loops: CDR1 MDHEN, CDR2 SYDVKM. The length of the CDR3 is 13 residues.

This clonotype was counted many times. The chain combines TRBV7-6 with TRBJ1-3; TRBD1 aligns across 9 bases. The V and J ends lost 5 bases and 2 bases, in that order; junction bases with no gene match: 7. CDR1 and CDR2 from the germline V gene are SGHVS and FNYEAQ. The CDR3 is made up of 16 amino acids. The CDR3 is CASSMQRTGAGNTIYF. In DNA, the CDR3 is TGTGCCAGCAGCATGCAGCGGACAGGGGCTGGAAACACCATATATTTT.

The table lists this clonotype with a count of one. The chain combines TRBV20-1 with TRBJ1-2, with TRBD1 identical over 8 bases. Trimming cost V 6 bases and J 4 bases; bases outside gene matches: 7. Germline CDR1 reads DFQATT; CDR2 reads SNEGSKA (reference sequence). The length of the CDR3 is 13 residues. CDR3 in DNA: TGCAGTGCCACCGTTGGGACAGGCTATGGCTACACCTTC. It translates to CSATVGTGYGYTF.

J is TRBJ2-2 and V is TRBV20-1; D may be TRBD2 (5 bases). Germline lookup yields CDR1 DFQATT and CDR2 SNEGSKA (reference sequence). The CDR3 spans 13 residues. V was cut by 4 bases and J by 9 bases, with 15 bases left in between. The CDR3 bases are TGCAGTGCTACCCCGGGTAGCGCCCGGGAGCTGTTTTTT. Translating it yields CSATPGSARELFF.